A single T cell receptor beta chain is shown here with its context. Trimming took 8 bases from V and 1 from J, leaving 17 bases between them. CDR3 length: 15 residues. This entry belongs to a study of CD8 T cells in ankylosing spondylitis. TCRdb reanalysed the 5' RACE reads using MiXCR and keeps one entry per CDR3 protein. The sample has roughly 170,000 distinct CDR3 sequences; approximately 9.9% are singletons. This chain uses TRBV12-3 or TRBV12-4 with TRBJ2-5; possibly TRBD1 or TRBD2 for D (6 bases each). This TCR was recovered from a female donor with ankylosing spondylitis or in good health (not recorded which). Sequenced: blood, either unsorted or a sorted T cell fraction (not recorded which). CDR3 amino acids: CASGPVGGGQETQYF. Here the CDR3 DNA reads TGTGCCAGCGGACCTGTGGGGGGCGGCCAAGAGACCCAGTACTTC.